One and the same sample provided the 7 T cell receptor beta chains below, sequenced in a study of cytomegalovirus exposure and HLA in healthy donors. The PCR had 60 Vbeta and 13 Jbeta primers. TCRdb keeps only in-frame clones here, not all; method: immunoSEQ multiplex PCR. This sample has about 160,000 clones, with approximately 78% found just once. The sequenced sample consisted of PBMCs. The receptors derive from a woman between 25 and 40 years old in good health and CMV-seropositive.

The CDR3 DNA reads as TGTGCCAGCAGCCCACCGAGGACCGGGGAGCTGTTTTTT. Translating it yields CASSPPRTGELFF. This chain links TRBV11-3 with TRBJ2-2, with D unresolved. Germline V gene sequence: CDR1 SGHNT, CDR2 YENEEA. V lost 5 bases and J 5 bases, leaving 9 bases between the germline ends. The CDR3 covers 13 residues. The complete variable domain, with remaining parts taken from reference TRBV11-3 and TRBJ2-2, reads EAGVVQSPRYKIIEKKQPVAFWCNPISGHNTLYWYLQNLGQGPELLIRYENEEAVDDSQLPKDRFSAERLKGVDSTLKIQPAELGDSAVYLCASSPPRTGELFFGEGSRLTVL.

This chain joins TRBV6-6 and TRBJ1-5; D not certain. This CDR3 has 13 amino acids. Trimming left V 8 bases short and J 6 bases short, with 14 bases between. CDR1 MNHNY and CDR2 SVGAGI come from the germline V gene (reference sequence). Here the CDR3 reads CASRGIGSQPQHF. In DNA form, the CDR3 reads TGTGCCAGCCGAGGAATAGGGAGTCAGCCCCAGCATTTT.

This rearrangement joins TRBV4-3 to TRBJ1-2; D is unclear. CDR3 length equals 13 residues. CDR1 LGHNA and CDR2 YSLEER come from the germline V gene. V was trimmed by 2 bases and J by 3 bases, leaving 7 bases between them. The CDR3 bases are TGCGCCAGCAGCCAACAAGCCTACTATGGCTACACCTTC. It is translated as CASSQQAYYGYTF.

CDR3 protein: CASSMGGSTRVYGYTF. CDR3 nucleotides: TGTGCCAGTAGTATGGGGGGTTCTACGCGAGTCTATGGCTACACCTTC. The genes are TRBV19 and TRBJ1-2; tentatively, D is TRBD1 (5 bases). V lost 3 bases to trimming and J lost 4 bases, with 18 bases between them. This CDR3 spans 16 amino acids. The germline V gene has CDR1 LNHDA and CDR2 SQIVND (reference sequence).

The gene calls are TRBV5-8 and TRBJ2-7; TRBD1 matches at 9 bases. Per germline, CDR1 SGHTS and CDR2 YDEGEE. V was pared by 5 bases and J by 6 bases, with 12 bases of the junction left unmatched. CDR3 length: 15 amino acids. CDR3 DNA: TGTGCCAGCAGTTCAACCGGGACAGGGCCTGGCGAGCAGTACTTC. Protein: CASSSTGTGPGEQYF. Combining the CDR3 with reference TRBV5-8 and TRBJ2-7 gives the whole variable domain EAGVTQSPTHLIKTRGQQATLRCSPISGHTSVYWYQQALGLGLQFLLWYDEGEERNRGNFPPRFSGRQFPNYSSELNVNALELEDSALYLCASSSTGTGPGEQYFGPGTRLTVT.

J is TRBJ2-4 and V is TRBV2; D not certain. The CDR3 is 15 amino acids. V was trimmed by 2 bases and J by 0 bases, leaving 8 bases between them. The V gene's germline CDR1 is SNHLY and CDR2 FYNNEI. CDR3 protein: CASSEYSLAKNIQYF. In DNA, the CDR3 is TGTGCCAGCAGTGAATACTCCTTAGCCAAAAACATTCAGTACTTC.

CDR3 protein: CASAKPGPRTGELFF. CDR3 DNA sequence: TGTGCTAGTGCCAAACCAGGGCCCCGCACCGGGGAGCTGTTTTTT. This chain joins TRBV12-5 and TRBJ2-2; a possible D gene is TRBD1 (5 bases). The CDR3 has 15 amino acids. V lost 7 bases to trimming and J lost 4 bases, with 16 bases between them. Germline V lookup: CDR1 LGHNT, CDR2 FRNRAP.